The next 24 T cell receptor beta chains were all read from a single sample in a study of cytomegalovirus exposure and HLA in healthy donors (dated by TCRdb to about 2017). The receptor library was made with the immunoSEQ multiplex PCR assay. For the multiplex PCR, a mixture combining 60 forward primers for TCR Vbeta segments and 13 reverse primers for TCR Jbeta segments was used. TCRdb re-hosts the immuneACCESS table, in-frame sequences only. Its copies lack some clones; in the studies checked, an unresolved V gene accounts for under half of them, and the cause for the rest is not known. This sample gives about 130,000 clones in total; roughly 85% of them show up just once. Together, the top ten hold 20% of the sample. What was sequenced was PBMCs. These receptors came from a man between 18 and 29 years old in good health and CMV-seropositive.

The V gene is TRBV15, the J gene TRBJ2-6, with D tentatively TRBD1 (5 bases). Germline CDR1 and CDR2: LNHNV and YYDKDF (reference sequence). This CDR3 comprises 20 residues. Trimming removed 0 bases at V and 0 bases at J, with 18 bases between. Here the CDR3 reads CATSRDLDAGWGSGANVLTF. DNA of the CDR3: TGTGCCACCAGCAGAGATCTTGACGCAGGGTGGGGCTCTGGGGCCAACGTCCTGACTTTC.

The chain has TRBV18 and TRBJ2-1, with TRBD2 identical over 7 bases. The V and J ends lost 3 bases and 0 bases, in that order; junction bases with no gene match: 11. Germline loops: CDR1 KGHSH, CDR2 LQKENI. The CDR3 spans 18 residues. The CDR3 sequence: CASSPQTSTWGSYNEQFF. CDR3 sequence (DNA): TGTGCCAGCTCACCCCAGACTAGCACCTGGGGCTCCTACAATGAGCAGTTCTTC.

The rearrangement joins TRBV10-1 to TRBJ1-1; 7 nucleotides align to TRBD1. This CDR3 comprises 15 residues. V shed 4 bases, J shed 5 bases, and the junction held 10 bases outside the gene matches. Germline V CDR1 and CDR2: WNHNN, SYGVQD (reference sequence). The CDR3 DNA sequence: TGCGCCAGCAGTGGGGGGGTGACAGGGAGGACTGAAGCTTTCTTT. Its translation: CASSGGVTGRTEAFF.

The genes are TRBV5-8 and TRBJ2-7; 8 bases line up with TRBD2. The CDR3 covers 13 residues. CDR1 and CDR2 from the germline V gene are SGHTS and YDEGEE. The trim removed 4 bases at V and 3 bases at J, leaving 3 bases unmatched. This CDR3 reads CASSREGDYEQYF. The CDR3 nucleotides read TGTGCCAGCAGCCGGGAGGGGGACTACGAGCAGTACTTC.

The CDR3 sequence: CAWSVILANYGYTF. The CDR3, as DNA: TGTGCCTGGAGTGTAATTTTAGCTAACTATGGCTACACCTTC. V usage is TRBV30 and J usage is TRBJ1-2; D gene unclear. Looked up from germline, CDR1 is GTSNPN and CDR2 is SVGIG (reference sequence). V gave up 0 bases and J gave up 0 bases, with 8 bases separating them. The CDR3 spans 14 residues.

This clone appeared a few times. J is TRBJ1-6 and V is TRBV7-6, with D possibly being TRBD1 (5 bases). Trimming removed 1 base at V and 6 bases at J, with 10 bases between. Per germline, CDR1 SGHVS and CDR2 FNYEAQ. The CDR3 has 15 amino acids. CDR3 in amino acids: CASSLDVTANSPLHF. The CDR3 DNA is TGTGCCAGCAGCTTAGATGTGACAGCTAATTCACCCCTCCACTTT.

This chain connects TRBV27 to TRBJ1-2; unclear D gene. Germline CDR1 is MNHEY and CDR2 is SMNVEV (reference sequence). The CDR3 runs 15 residues. The V and J ends lost 0 bases and 1 base respectively, with 9 bases between them. CDR3 residues: CASSLSSELNYGYTF. In DNA form, the CDR3 reads TGTGCCAGCAGTTTATCGAGCGAGCTTAACTATGGCTACACCTTC.

CDR3 bases: TGTGCCTGGAGTGTCTCGGGGGGCCAGCCCCAGCATTTT. This gives the protein CAWSVSGGQPQHF. This chain links TRBV30 with TRBJ1-5; D is perhaps TRBD1 (6 bases). The length of the CDR3 is 13 residues. The germline V and J ends were trimmed by 0 bases and 7 bases, with 10 bases remaining between them. Germline V CDR1 and CDR2: GTSNPN, SVGIG (reference sequence).

In regard to this clone: The sample contains more than one DNA sequence encoding this CDR3. The gene calls are TRBV6-1 and TRBJ2-3; 11 bases are shared with TRBD2. Germline-derived CDR1 and CDR2 are MNHNS and SASEGT. V gave up 1 base and J gave up 2 bases; unmatched junction bases: 2. The CDR3 has 16 residues. CDR3 sequence reads: CASSEGSGGATDTQYF. The CDR3 bases are TGTGCCAGCAGTGAAGGTAGCGGGGGGGCCACAGATACGCAGTATTTT.

Note on this clone: Additional DNA sequences in this sample encode the identical CDR3. V usage is TRBV2 and J usage is TRBJ1-6; TRBD1 agrees at 7 bases. After removal of 3 bases from V and 9 bases from J, the junction contained 5 bases not matched to a gene. Germline CDR1 SNHLY, CDR2 FYNNEI. The CDR3 consists of 14 residues. This chain's CDR3 is CASSETGKGSPLHF. CDR3 DNA sequence: TGTGCCAGCAGTGAGACAGGGAAAGGTTCACCCCTCCACTTT.

This clone was observed once. J is TRBJ2-7 and V is TRBV7-9; TRBD1 matches at 12 bases. Germline CDR1 SEHNR, CDR2 FQNEAQ (reference sequence). The CDR3 sequence is 18 residues long. The ends lost 5 bases at V and 1 base at J; junction bases unmatched: 12. The CDR3 bases are TGTGCCAGCAGCCGCGGGGGGACAGGGGGCACTCTTTCCTACGAGCAGTACTTC. Its translation is CASSRGGTGGTLSYEQYF. Complete variable domain (other parts from reference TRBV7-9 and TRBJ2-7): DTGVSQNPRHKITKRGQNVTFRCDPISEHNRLYWYRQTLGQGPEFLTYFQNEAQLEKSRLLSDRFSAERPKGSFSTLEIQRTEQGDSAMYLCASSRGGTGGTLSYEQYFGPGTRLTVT.

The CDR3: CASSDPAVETQYF. For the CDR3, the DNA is TGTGCCAGCAGTGACCCGGCGGTGGAGACCCAGTACTTC. The chain carries TRBV2 and TRBJ2-5, with no clear D. The CDR3 extends over 13 amino acids. Germline CDR1 SNHLY, CDR2 FYNNEI. Between the trimmed V and J ends, which lost 3 bases and 5 bases, there was a span of 10 bases.

The chain carries TRBV19 and TRBJ1-1, with D hard to call. Trimming took off 3 bases at V and 1 base at J, with 9 bases between the two ends. The CDR3 runs to 14 residues. In germline, CDR1 is LNHDA, CDR2 SQIVND (reference sequence). The DNA for the CDR3 is TGTGCCAGTAGTATGGCCCTGAAGAACACTGAAGCTTTCTTT. Translating it yields CASSMALKNTEAFF.

With regard to this clone: The junction differs from germline at one of its ends, possibly a read error. The DNA of the CDR3 is TGTGCCAGCAGCGCCCCGGGACAGGGAACGTCTGGGGCCAATGTCCTGACTTTC. Translated: CASSAPGQGTSGANVLTF. The V gene is TRBV7-3, the J gene TRBJ2-6; 9 positions agree with TRBD1. The CDR3 has 18 amino acids. Germline assignment: CDR1 SGHTA and CDR2 FQGTGA.

The CDR3 region is CASSIGTSQGDEQFF. The CDR3 DNA reads TGTGCCAGCAGCATCGGGACATCCCAGGGCGATGAGCAGTTCTTC. The gene calls are TRBV5-4 and TRBJ2-1; TRBD1 is a possible D gene (6 bases). CDR3 length: 15 residues. Trimming took 4 bases from V and 8 from J, leaving 19 bases between them. Germline-derived CDR1 and CDR2 are SGHNT and YYREEE (reference sequence).

The V gene is TRBV5-1, the J gene TRBJ1-1; TRBD1 matches 8 bases. The ends lost 7 bases at V and 1 base at J; junction bases unmatched: 6. The germline CDR1 and CDR2 sequences are SGHRS and YFSETQ. The CDR3 loop spans 14 amino acids. In DNA form, the CDR3 reads TGCGCCAGCGGTCCCGGGACAGGGAACACTGAAGCTTTCTTT. This codes for CASGPGTGNTEAFF.

The chain recombines TRBV6-5 with TRBJ1-1; no definite D call. Looked up from germline, CDR1 is MNHEY and CDR2 is SVGAGI. Trimming shortened V by 0 bases and J by 0 bases, and 5 bases separated the two germline ends. This CDR3 contains 14 residues. Written as DNA, the CDR3 is TGTGCCAGCAGTTACTCGAACATGAACACTGAAGCTTTCTTT. Residues: CASSYSNMNTEAFF.

V is TRBV19 and J is TRBJ1-4; TRBD1 aligns across 9 bases. Germline-derived CDR1 and CDR2 are LNHDA and SQIVND (reference sequence). This CDR3 contains 16 residues. The ends lost 5 bases at V and 5 bases at J; junction bases unmatched: 9. The CDR3 region is CASSEDRGARNEKLFF. CDR3 in DNA: TGTGCCAGTAGTGAGGACAGGGGCGCCCGAAATGAAAAACTGTTTTTT.

The chain recombines TRBV6-5 with TRBJ1-5; no clear D. Trimming stripped 6 bases from V and 9 bases from J, with 12 bases between. CDR1 is MNHEY, CDR2 SVGAGI, per germline. CDR3 size: 12 residues. CDR3 coding DNA: TGTGCCAGCAGCTACAGCGGTGGGCCCCAGCATTTT. It is translated as CASSYSGGPQHF.

The chain has TRBV5-1 and TRBJ2-7, with 8 bases aligning to TRBD1. Trimming took 0 bases from V and 6 from J; bases not matched to a gene: 8. The CDR3 is 15 residues long. The germline V gene has CDR1 SGHRS and CDR2 YFSETQ. This CDR3 reads CASSLAQGVRIEQYF. The CDR3 coding sequence is TGCGCCAGCAGCTTGGCACAGGGGGTCCGGATCGAGCAGTACTTC.

The chain carries TRBV6-5 and TRBJ2-1, with TRBD2 as a possible D gene (6 bases). Germline lookup yields CDR1 MNHEY and CDR2 SVGAGI. CDR3 length equals 13 residues. The V and J ends lost 2 bases and 9 bases respectively, with 11 bases between them. For the CDR3, the DNA is TGTGCCAGCAGTTACGGGCGCGGGGCTGAGCAGTTCTTC. It yields the protein CASSYGRGAEQFF.

This clone was detected only once. The chain couples TRBV5-1 to TRBJ2-5; maybe TRBD2 (5 bases). Germline CDR1 SGHRS, CDR2 YFSETQ. V was clipped by 4 bases and J by 4 bases, with 14 bases between them. CDR3 length: 14 amino acids. CDR3 nucleotides: TGCGCCAGCAGCCCAGGAGGAGTCAGAGAGACCCAGTACTTC. This encodes CASSPGGVRETQYF.

The chain joins TRBV5-1 to TRBJ2-3; 10 bases are a match to TRBD2. J gave up 6 bases and V 0 bases, and 7 bases lay outside the gene matches. Germline values: CDR1 SGHRS, CDR2 YFSETQ. CDR3 length: 16 amino acids. The CDR3: CASSLDSGGPSDTQYF. The CDR3 DNA is TGCGCCAGCAGCTTGGATAGCGGGGGGCCCTCCGATACGCAGTATTTT.

The V and J genes are TRBV19 and TRBJ2-3, with 10 bases identical to TRBD2. V lost 4 bases to trimming and J lost 1 base; unmatched junction nucleotides: 5. CDR1 and CDR2 (germline): LNHDA, SQIVND (reference sequence). The CDR3 is 16 amino acids. In nucleotides, the CDR3 is TGTGCCAGTAGTACCCTAGCGGGGGAGGGCACAGATACGCAGTATTTT. This sequence encodes CASSTLAGEGTDTQYF.